The clone carrying this T cell receptor (beta chain) came up a few times. Antigen specificity is unknown. This sample was included in a study of T cells in Graves' hyperthyroidism and ophthalmopathy. General study points: The model foresaw ophthalmopathy a median around 6 months prior to onset. Blood also held most thyroid clonotypes expanded beyond 0.001.

The CDR3 covers 14 residues. The germline gives CDR1 MNHEY, CDR2 SMNVEV (reference sequence). The trim removed 2 bases at V and 4 bases at J, leaving 4 bases unmatched. In the ophthalmopathy cohort, Clinical Activity Score was at least 3, NOSPECS grade at least 4, and duration under 3 months. What was amplified from RNA transcripts were TCR beta CDR3 regions. In the first-round RT-PCR of the TCR CDR3, the HTBI primer set was used. TCRdb used MiXCR to reprocess the multiplex PCR reads, holding one entry per CDR3 protein. Among hundreds of thousands of distinct CDR3 sequences listed, about a sixth were seen once.

The TCR sequence derives from a woman aged 18 to 35 with Graves' ophthalmopathy. V gene TRBV27 combines with J gene TRBJ2-7, with TRBD2 matching over 8 bases. Material: blood. The CDR3 bases are TGTGCCAGCAGTTTACGGGAGGGGGGGTACGAGCAGTACTTC. It translates to CASSLREGGYEQYF.